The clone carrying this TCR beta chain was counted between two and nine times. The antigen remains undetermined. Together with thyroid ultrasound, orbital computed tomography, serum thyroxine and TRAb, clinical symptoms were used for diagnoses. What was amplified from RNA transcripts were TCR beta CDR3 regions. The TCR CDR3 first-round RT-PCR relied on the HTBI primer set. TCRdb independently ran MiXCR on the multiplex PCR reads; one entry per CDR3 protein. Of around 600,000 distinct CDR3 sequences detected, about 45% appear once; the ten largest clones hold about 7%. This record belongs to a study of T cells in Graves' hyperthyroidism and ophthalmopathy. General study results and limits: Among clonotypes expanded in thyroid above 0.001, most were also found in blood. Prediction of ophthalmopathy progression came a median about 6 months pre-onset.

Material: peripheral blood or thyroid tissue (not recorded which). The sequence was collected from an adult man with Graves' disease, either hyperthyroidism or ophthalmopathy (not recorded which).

The CDR3 is CSAFPSVEETQYF. The CDR3 DNA reads TGCAGTGCCTTTCCTAGCGTCGAAGAGACCCAGTACTTC. The rearrangement links TRBV20-1 to TRBJ2-5, with D maybe TRBD2 (6 bases). The germline V gene encodes CDR1 DFQATT and CDR2 SNEGSKA (reference sequence). Trimming stripped 6 bases from V and 3 bases from J, with 14 bases between. The CDR3 is 13 amino acids.